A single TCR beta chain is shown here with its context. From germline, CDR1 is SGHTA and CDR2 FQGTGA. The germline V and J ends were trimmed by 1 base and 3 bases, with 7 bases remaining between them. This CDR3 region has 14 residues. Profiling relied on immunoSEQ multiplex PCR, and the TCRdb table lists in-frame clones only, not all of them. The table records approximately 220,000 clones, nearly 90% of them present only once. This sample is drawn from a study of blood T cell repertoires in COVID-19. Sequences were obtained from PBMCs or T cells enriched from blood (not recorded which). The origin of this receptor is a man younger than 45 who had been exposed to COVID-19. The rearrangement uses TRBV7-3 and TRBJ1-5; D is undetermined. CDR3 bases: TGTGCCAGCAGCTTAAGCCGCGACAATCAGCCCCAGCATTTT. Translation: CASSLSRDNQPQHF.